The entry that follows covers one T cell receptor beta chain sequence. Antigen: not known. Between the trimmed V and J ends, which lost 7 bases and 3 bases, there was a span of 9 bases. This CDR3 region has 12 residues. In germline, CDR1 is SGHAT, CDR2 FQNNGV. The sample comes from a study of shared clonotypes between healthy human individuals. Findings and caveats of the study: The study found lower generation probabilities in non-shared clonotypes than in those shared by all four donors. Only blood underwent sampling, and tissue repertoires likely differ. Estimated richness was generally greater in naive than memory subsets.

Profiling relied on immunoSEQ multiplex PCR, and the TCRdb table lists in-frame clones only, not all of them. The sample lists about 1.1 million clones, 60% to 80% seen once, with 0.89% in the top ten. The material sequenced was memory CD4+ T cells from PBMCs. The subset: CD45RA-negative fraction. The clonotype was recovered from a man in his late teens or twenties in good health. Some clones in this sample may be carry-over from other donors' samples. This sequence joins TRBV11-2 and TRBJ1-1; D is unresolved. CDR3 residues: CASTRLDTEAFF. The CDR3 region has the DNA TGTGCCAGCACACGATTGGACACTGAAGCTTTCTTT.